A single sample is the source of the 6 T cell receptor beta chains below, sequenced in a study of cytomegalovirus exposure and HLA in healthy donors. PCR amplification relied on 60 Vbeta primers (plus 13 Jbeta primers). Libraries were prepared by immunoSEQ multiplex PCR; TCRdb keeps only in-frame clonotypes and omits some of them. The repertoire holds tens of thousands of clones, with about 79% as singletons. The material sequenced was PBMCs. These receptors came from a female donor in good health and CMV-seronegative.

V and J are TRBV6-6 and TRBJ1-6, with 7 bases that match TRBD1. Germline V gene data show CDR1 as MNHNY and CDR2 as SVGAGI (reference sequence). There are 15 residues in the CDR3. The V and J ends lost 6 bases and 10 bases, in that order; junction bases with no gene match: 12. CDR3: CASSKTGIFASPLHF. The CDR3 nucleotides read TGTGCCAGCAGCAAGACAGGGATCTTTGCCTCACCCCTCCACTTT.

On this clone itself: The junction shows a germline mismatch at one end, possibly a read error. This chain joins TRBV7-7 and TRBJ2-5, with TRBD2 matching over 12 bases. Per the germline V gene, CDR1 is SSHAT and CDR2 is FNYEAQ (reference sequence). The CDR3 is made up of 16 amino acids. In DNA, the CDR3 is TGTGCTAGCAGCTTGGCCCTAGCGGGAGGGCCGGAGACCCAGTACTTC. Translated, it gives CASSLALAGGPETQYF.

The gene calls are TRBV7-3 and TRBJ2-1; 12 bases align to TRBD1. J was trimmed by 9 bases and V by 4 bases; bases with no gene match: 13. The CDR3 length is 17 residues. Germline CDR1 and CDR2: SGHTA and FQGTGA. The CDR3 bases are TGTGCCAGCAGCTCTAACCCGGGACAGGGGGCTTGGAGTGAGCAGTTCTTC. Residues: CASSSNPGQGAWSEQFF. Combining the CDR3 with reference TRBV7-3 and TRBJ2-1 gives the whole variable domain GAGVSQTPSNKVTEKGKYVELRCDPISGHTALYWYRQSLGQGPEFLIYFQGTGAADDSGLPNDRFFAVRPEGSVSTLKIQRTERGDSAVYLCASSSNPGQGAWSEQFFGPGTRLTVL.

This chain joins TRBV5-1 and TRBJ2-6, with a possible D match to TRBD1 (5 bases). V was pared by 0 bases and J by 0 bases, with 7 bases between. The CDR3 length is 16 residues. Germline assignment: CDR1 SGHRS and CDR2 YFSETQ. DNA for the CDR3: TGCGCCAGCAGCTTGGCAGGGCTCTCTGGGGCCAACGTCCTGACTTTC. It specifies CASSLAGLSGANVLTF.

V gene TRBV28 combines with J gene TRBJ1-2; D is unresolved. Looked up from germline, CDR1 is MDHEN and CDR2 is SYDVKM. CDR3 length: 14 amino acids. Between the trimmed V and J ends, which lost 6 bases and 7 bases, there was a span of 18 bases. CDR3 nucleotides: TGTGCCAGCAGGCCCCCGGGGAGGAGTTCTGGCTACACCTTC. It translates to CASRPPGRSSGYTF.

The chain carries TRBV6-4 and TRBJ2-3, with 7 positions matching TRBD1. After removal of 2 bases from V and 3 bases from J, the junction contained 5 bases not matched to a gene. This CDR3 contains 15 residues. CDR1 is MRHNA, CDR2 SNTAGT, per germline. CDR3 sequence reads: CASSDTDRATDTQYF. The CDR3 DNA reads TGTGCCAGCAGTGACACCGACAGGGCTACAGATACGCAGTATTTT.